The present entry profiles one T cell receptor beta chain with its context. The CDR3 has 16 amino acids. CDR1 is MNHEY and CDR2 is SVGAGI in the germline V gene. Between the trimmed V and J ends, which lost 0 bases and 0 bases, there was a span of 6 bases. Using immunoSEQ multiplex PCR, the repertoire was profiled, and TCRdb retains in-frame clones only, with some absent. The table includes tens of thousands of clones, more than 80% detected once. The data derive from a study of T cell changes during pregnancy in multiple sclerosis. This receptor was taken from a female donor with multiple sclerosis, enrolled in a pregnancy study. This specimen was peripheral blood, taken in the third trimester of pregnancy. The chain links TRBV6-5 to TRBJ2-6, with D possibly being TRBD2 (5 bases). The CDR3 DNA reads TGTGCCAGCAGTTACTCGAGGGTCTCTGGGGCCAACGTCCTGACTTTC. It yields the protein CASSYSRVSGANVLTF.